The 9 T cell receptor beta chains below all came from one sample that was sequenced in a study of CD8 T cells in Susac syndrome. Reverse transcription of about 0.45 to 1 ug RNA was performed with random hexamers. In TCRdb, the immunoSEQ multiplex PCR reads were re-called with MiXCR into one record per CDR3 protein. Of 150,000 or so distinct CDR3 sequences listed, approximately 93% are singletons. The material sequenced was CD8+ T cells from PBMCs. Every receptor here comes from a human donor with multiple sclerosis.

The CDR3 loop reads CASSQPGPQYNEQFF. The CDR3 region has the DNA TGTGCCAGCAGCCAACCGGGACCTCAATACAATGAGCAGTTCTTC. This rearrangement joins TRBV13 to TRBJ2-1, with D perhaps given as TRBD1 or TRBD2 (5 bases each). V shed 5 bases and J shed 4 bases, with 15 bases lying between them. The CDR3 is made up of 15 amino acids. CDR1 PRHDT and CDR2 FYEKMQ come from the germline V gene (reference sequence). Based on the CDR3 plus reference TRBV13 and TRBJ2-1, the full variable domain is AAGVIQSPRHLIKEKRETATLKCYPIPRHDTVYWYQQGPGQDPQFLISFYEKMQSDKGSIPDRFSAQQFSDYHSELNMSSLELGDSALYFCASSQPGPQYNEQFFGPGTRLTVL.

The chain combines TRBV20-1 with TRBJ2-2, with D unresolved. V was clipped by 8 bases and J by 0 bases, with 10 bases between them. This CDR3 is built from 13 residues. CDR1 and CDR2 from the germline V gene are DFQATT and SNEGSKA (reference sequence). CDR3 residues: CSMSSANTGELFF. As DNA, the CDR3 is TGCAGTATGAGCTCTGCGAACACCGGGGAGCTGTTTTTT.

The chain recombines TRBV27 with TRBJ1-6; 7 bases fit TRBD1. The CDR3 sequence is 14 residues long. The germline V gene has CDR1 MNHEY and CDR2 SMNVEV (reference sequence). V gave up 5 bases and J gave up 7 bases; unmatched junction bases: 5. The CDR3 loop reads CASSTTGTNSPLHF. CDR3 bases: TGTGCCAGCAGTACGACAGGGACGAATTCACCCCTCCACTTT.

The chain joins TRBV27 to TRBJ2-1; TRBD1 matches 9 bases. Germline CDR1 reads MNHEY; CDR2 reads SMNVEV (reference sequence). CDR3 length equals 15 residues. V shed 11 bases and J 1 base; nucleotides not matched to a gene: 9. The CDR3 DNA reads as TGTGCCTCCCACCTAGGGACAGGGTCCTACAATGAGCAGTTCTTC. Its translation is CASHLGTGSYNEQFF.

This chain joins TRBV30 and TRBJ2-7; D uncertain. V lost 2 bases and J lost 0, with 5 bases in between. This CDR3 comprises 12 residues. Germline CDR1 reads GTSNPN; CDR2 reads SVGIG (reference sequence). CDR3: CAWSMSSYEQYF. For the CDR3, the DNA is TGTGCCTGGAGTATGAGCTCCTACGAGCAGTACTTC.

The gene calls are TRBV6-1 and TRBJ1-2, with D uncertain. The CDR3 runs 15 residues. The germline V gene encodes CDR1 MNHNS and CDR2 SASEGT. V was pared by 2 bases and J by 4 bases, with 14 bases between. CDR3 protein: CASSESGLGGYGYTF. CDR3 coding DNA: TGTGCCAGCAGTGAATCGGGTCTAGGCGGCTATGGCTACACCTTC.

The chain links TRBV7-9 to TRBJ1-6; the D gene is possibly TRBD1 (5 bases). V was clipped by 4 bases and J by 10 bases, with 20 bases between them. This CDR3 comprises 16 residues. CDR1 and CDR2 from the germline V gene are SEHNR and FQNEAQ (reference sequence). CDR3 in DNA: TGTGCCAGCAGCTCTTCGTTGGGGGAACGAAGATCACCCCTCCACTTT. Amino acids: CASSSSLGERRSPLHF.

V and J are TRBV9 and TRBJ2-7; TRBD1 might be the D (6 bases). The ends were cut back, 0 bases at V and 0 bases at J, with 10 bases in the middle. Per the germline V gene, CDR1 is SGDLS and CDR2 is YYNGEE. The CDR3 spans 15 residues. CDR3: CASSVGGGRSYEQYF. For the CDR3, the DNA is TGTGCCAGCAGCGTAGGTGGGGGCCGCTCCTACGAGCAGTACTTC.

The J gene is TRBJ1-2, the V gene TRBV30, with 7 positions matching TRBD1. V lost 0 bases, J lost 8 bases, and 12 bases stayed unmatched. The length of the CDR3 is 15 residues. Germline assignment: CDR1 GTSNPN and CDR2 SVGIG (reference sequence). The CDR3 protein is CAWSVKGQLQRGYTF. CDR3 coding DNA: TGTGCCTGGAGTGTCAAGGGACAGCTACAACGGGGCTACACCTTC. Drawing the rest from reference TRBV30 and TRBJ1-2, the complete variable domain is SQTIHQWPATLVQPVGSPLSLECTVEGTSNPNLYWYRQAAGRGLQLLFYSVGIGQISSEVPQNLSASRPQDRQFILSSKKLLLSDSGFYLCAWSVKGQLQRGYTFGSGTRLTVV.